This T cell receptor beta chain comes out of a study of Ad26.COV2.S vaccination and SARS-CoV-2 variants. The overall study: Participants got Ad26.COV2.S intramuscularly, once or twice 56 days apart.

As concerns this clone: Its matching antigen is unknown.

Stated treatment: around 19 received Ad26.COV2.S at low or high dose, single or two shots; 5 received placebo; per-sample allocation not given. Day 63 after the first vaccine or placebo injection was the time point for sampling. Recruitment in Boston yielded a donor of adult age, 18-55 years. Overall study findings and caveats: Substantial post-vaccination breadth of spike-specific CD8+ and CD4+ T cell responses was reported. The study found similar non-spike TCR breadth in vaccine and placebo recipients.

With 0 bases removed from V and 11 bases from J, the gap between germline ends came to 20 bases. This CDR3 is built from 15 residues. Germline CDR1 and CDR2: SGHDT and YYEEEE. The assay was immunoSEQ multiplex PCR, and TCRdb's table has in-frame clones only and misses some. The sample lists approximately 500,000 clones; approximately 90% were seen once. The V and J genes are TRBV5-6 and TRBJ1-2, with D maybe TRBD1 (5 bases). The sequence derives from a person between 18 and 59 years old who received the Ad26.COV2.S COVID-19 vaccine or a placebo. Here the sequenced sample was peripheral blood, taken in a trial of Ad26.COV2.S vaccine versus placebo. As DNA, the CDR3 is TGTGCCAGCAGCTTGGGGGGACGACCTGTAGTCGCGTACACCTTC. Amino acid sequence: CASSLGGRPVVAYTF.